This TCR beta chain stems from a study of blood T cell repertoires in COVID-19. The protocol was immunoSEQ multiplex PCR, while the TCRdb copy is restricted to in-frame clones and leaves out a portion. Of about 380,000 clones in the sample, around 87% were seen once. The V and J ends lost 5 bases and 5 bases respectively, with 13 bases between them. The length of the CDR3 is 14 residues. Germline V CDR1 and CDR2: MNHEY, SMNVEV (reference sequence). Participants reported their clinical history, and cohort assignment relied on those reports. Donors in Cohort 3 who had recovered were those with two negative PCRs, healthcare professional clearance, or resolution of their symptoms.

Sequenced input: PBMCs or T cells enriched from blood (not recorded which). The genes are TRBV27 and TRBJ2-1; no firm D call. This clonotype originated in a man aged 30 to 45 who had recovered from COVID-19. The CDR3 spells CASSLYSSDNEQFF. The CDR3 nucleotides read TGTGCCAGCAGTCTATACAGTTCGGACAATGAGCAGTTCTTC.